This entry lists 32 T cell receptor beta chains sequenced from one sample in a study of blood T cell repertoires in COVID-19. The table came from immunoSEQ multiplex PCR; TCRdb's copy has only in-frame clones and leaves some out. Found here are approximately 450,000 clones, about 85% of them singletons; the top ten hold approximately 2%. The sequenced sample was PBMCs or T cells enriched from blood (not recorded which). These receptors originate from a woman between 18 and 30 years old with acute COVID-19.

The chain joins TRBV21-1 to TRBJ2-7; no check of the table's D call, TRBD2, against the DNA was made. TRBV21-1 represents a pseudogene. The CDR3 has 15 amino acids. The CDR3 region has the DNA TGTGCCAGCAGCAAAGAGGGGGGGGAGAGATACGAGCAGTACTTC. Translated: CASSKEGGERYEQYF.

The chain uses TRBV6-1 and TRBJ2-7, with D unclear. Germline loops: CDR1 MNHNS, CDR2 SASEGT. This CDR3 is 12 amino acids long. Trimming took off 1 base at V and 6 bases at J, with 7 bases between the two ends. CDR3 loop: CASSEGGAEQYF. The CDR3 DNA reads TGTGCCAGCAGTGAAGGAGGAGCCGAGCAGTACTTC.

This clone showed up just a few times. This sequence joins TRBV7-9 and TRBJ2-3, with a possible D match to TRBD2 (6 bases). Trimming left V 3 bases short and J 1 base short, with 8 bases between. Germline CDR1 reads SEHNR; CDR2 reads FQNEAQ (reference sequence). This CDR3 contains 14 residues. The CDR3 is CASSFSSGTDTQYF. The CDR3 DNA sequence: TGTGCCAGCAGCTTTTCTAGCGGCACAGATACGCAGTATTTT.

CDR3 in DNA: TGTGCCAGCAGCCAAGGAGCGGGGGGCTACACCTTC. Translation gives CASSQGAGGYTF. The chain employs TRBV16 and TRBJ1-2; D is undetermined. This CDR3 is 12 amino acids long. Germline CDR1 and CDR2: KGHSY and FQNENV. Trimming removed 2 bases from V and 8 bases from J, with 9 bases in between. The complete variable domain, with remaining parts taken from reference TRBV16 and TRBJ1-2, reads GEEVAQTPKHLVRGEGQKAKLYCAPIKGHSYVFWYQQVLKNEFKFLISFQNENVFDETGMPKERFSAKCLPNSPCSLEIQATKLEDSAVYFCASSQGAGGYTFGSGTRLTVV.

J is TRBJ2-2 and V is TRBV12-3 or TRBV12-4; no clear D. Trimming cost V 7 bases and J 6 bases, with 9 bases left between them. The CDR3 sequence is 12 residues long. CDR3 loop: CASTRGAGELFF. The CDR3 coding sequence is TGTGCCAGCACGCGTGGAGCCGGGGAGCTGTTTTTT.

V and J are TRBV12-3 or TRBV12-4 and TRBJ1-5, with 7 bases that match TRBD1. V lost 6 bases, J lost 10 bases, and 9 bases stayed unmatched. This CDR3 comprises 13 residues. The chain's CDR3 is CASSRGTDFPQHF. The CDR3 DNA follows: TGTGCCAGCAGCCGGGGGACAGATTTCCCCCAGCATTTT.

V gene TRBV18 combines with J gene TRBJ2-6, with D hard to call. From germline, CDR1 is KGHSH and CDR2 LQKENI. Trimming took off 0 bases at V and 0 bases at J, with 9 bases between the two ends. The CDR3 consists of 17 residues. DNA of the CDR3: TGTGCCAGCTCACCACCGGGCCTGGTCTCTGGGGCCAACGTCCTGACTTTC. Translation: CASSPPGLVSGANVLTF.

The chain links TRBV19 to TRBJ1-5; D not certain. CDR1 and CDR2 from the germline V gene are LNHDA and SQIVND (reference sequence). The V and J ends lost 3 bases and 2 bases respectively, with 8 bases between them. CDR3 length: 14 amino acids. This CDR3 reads CASSIREGNQPQHF. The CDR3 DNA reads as TGTGCCAGTAGTATTCGGGAAGGCAATCAGCCCCAGCATTTT.

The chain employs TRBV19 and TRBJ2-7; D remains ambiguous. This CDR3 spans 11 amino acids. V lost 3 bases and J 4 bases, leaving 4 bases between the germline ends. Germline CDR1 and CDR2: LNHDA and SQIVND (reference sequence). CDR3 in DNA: TGTGCCAGTAGTATCGGTTACGAGCAGTACTTC. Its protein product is CASSIGYEQYF.

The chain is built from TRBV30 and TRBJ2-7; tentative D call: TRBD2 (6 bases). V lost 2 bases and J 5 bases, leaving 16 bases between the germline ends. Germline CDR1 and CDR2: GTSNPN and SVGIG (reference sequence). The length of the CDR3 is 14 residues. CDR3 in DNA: TGTGCCTGGAGTCCCCCCGGCGGAGGGGACGAGCAGTACTTC. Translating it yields CAWSPPGGGDEQYF.

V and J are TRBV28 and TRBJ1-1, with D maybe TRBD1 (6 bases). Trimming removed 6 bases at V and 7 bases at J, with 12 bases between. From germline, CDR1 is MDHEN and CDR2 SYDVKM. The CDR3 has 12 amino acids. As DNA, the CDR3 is TGTGCCAGCAGCCTACAGGGAAGTGAAGCTTTCTTT. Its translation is CASSLQGSEAFF.

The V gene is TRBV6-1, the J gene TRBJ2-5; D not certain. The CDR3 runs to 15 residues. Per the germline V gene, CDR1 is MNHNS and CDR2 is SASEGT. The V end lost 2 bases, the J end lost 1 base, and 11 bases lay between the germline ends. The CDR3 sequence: CASSERSTRQETQYF. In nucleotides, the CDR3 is TGTGCCAGCAGTGAAAGGAGCACCCGCCAAGAGACCCAGTACTTC.

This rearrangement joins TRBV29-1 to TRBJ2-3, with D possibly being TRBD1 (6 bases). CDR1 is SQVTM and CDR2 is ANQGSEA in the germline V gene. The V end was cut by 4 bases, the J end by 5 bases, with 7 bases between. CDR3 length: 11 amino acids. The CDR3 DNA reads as TGCAGCGTTGCCAGGGGAGATACGCAGTATTTT. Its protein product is CSVARGDTQYF.

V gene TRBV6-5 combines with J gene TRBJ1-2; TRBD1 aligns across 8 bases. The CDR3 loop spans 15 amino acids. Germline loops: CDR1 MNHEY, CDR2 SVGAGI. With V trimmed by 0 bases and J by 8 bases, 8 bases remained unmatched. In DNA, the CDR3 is TGTGCCAGCAGTTACTCGGGGACAGGTTCGGACGGCTACACCTTC. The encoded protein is CASSYSGTGSDGYTF.

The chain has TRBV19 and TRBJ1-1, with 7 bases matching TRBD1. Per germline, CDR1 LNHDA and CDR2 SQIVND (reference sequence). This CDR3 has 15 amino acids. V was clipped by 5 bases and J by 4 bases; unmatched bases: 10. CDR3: CASSVRQGVGTEAFF. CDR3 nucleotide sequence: TGTGCCAGTAGTGTCAGACAGGGAGTCGGCACTGAAGCTTTCTTT.

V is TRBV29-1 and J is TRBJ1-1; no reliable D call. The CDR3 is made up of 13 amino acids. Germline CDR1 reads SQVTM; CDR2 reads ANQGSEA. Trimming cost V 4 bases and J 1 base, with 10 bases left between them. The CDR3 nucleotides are TGCAGCGTTGGATGGCCAGGGAACACTGAAGCTTTCTTT. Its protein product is CSVGWPGNTEAFF.

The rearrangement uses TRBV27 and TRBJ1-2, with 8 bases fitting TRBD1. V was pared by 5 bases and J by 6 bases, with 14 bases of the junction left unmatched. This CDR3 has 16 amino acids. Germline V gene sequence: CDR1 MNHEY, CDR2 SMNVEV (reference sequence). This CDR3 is CASSLRGPGGANGYTF. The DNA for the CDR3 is TGTGCCAGCAGTCTGCGGGGCCCAGGGGGCGCAAATGGCTACACCTTC.

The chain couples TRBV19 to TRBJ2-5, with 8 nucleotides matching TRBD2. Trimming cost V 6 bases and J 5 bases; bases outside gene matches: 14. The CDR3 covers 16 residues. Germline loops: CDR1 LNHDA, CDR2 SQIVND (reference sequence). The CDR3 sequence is CASSTGAGGAGETQYF. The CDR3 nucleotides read TGTGCCAGTAGCACCGGCGCGGGGGGCGCTGGGGAGACCCAGTACTTC.

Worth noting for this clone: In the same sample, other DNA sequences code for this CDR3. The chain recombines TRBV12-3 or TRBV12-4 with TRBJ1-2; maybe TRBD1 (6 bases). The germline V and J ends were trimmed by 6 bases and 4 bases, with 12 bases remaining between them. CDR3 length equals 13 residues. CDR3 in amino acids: CASSPRTVYGYTF. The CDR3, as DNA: TGTGCCAGCAGCCCCCGGACAGTCTATGGCTACACCTTC.

CDR3 amino acids: CASSLYGGGNTGELFF. CDR3 bases: TGTGCCAGCAGCTTGTACGGGGGTGGGAACACCGGGGAGCTGTTTTTT. This chain joins TRBV5-5 and TRBJ2-2, with a possible D match to TRBD2 (6 bases). The CDR3 is made up of 16 amino acids. Germline CDR1 SGHKS, CDR2 YYEKEE (reference sequence). Trimming cost V 1 base and J 1 base, with 11 bases left between them.

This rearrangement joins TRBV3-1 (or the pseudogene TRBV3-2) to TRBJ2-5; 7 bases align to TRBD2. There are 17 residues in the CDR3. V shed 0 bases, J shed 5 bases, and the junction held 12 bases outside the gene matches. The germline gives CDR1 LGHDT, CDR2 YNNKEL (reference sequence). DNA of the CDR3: TGTGCCAGCAGCCAAGATCGGGGTAGCGGGCTGGGGGAGACCCAGTACTTC. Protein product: CASSQDRGSGLGETQYF.

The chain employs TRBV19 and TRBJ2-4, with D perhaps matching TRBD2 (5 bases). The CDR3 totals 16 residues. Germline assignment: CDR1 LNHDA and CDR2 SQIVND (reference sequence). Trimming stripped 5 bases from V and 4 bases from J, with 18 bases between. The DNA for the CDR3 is TGTGCCAGTAGTCCCGACACGACCTCGGGGAAAAACATTCAGTACTTC. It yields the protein CASSPDTTSGKNIQYF.

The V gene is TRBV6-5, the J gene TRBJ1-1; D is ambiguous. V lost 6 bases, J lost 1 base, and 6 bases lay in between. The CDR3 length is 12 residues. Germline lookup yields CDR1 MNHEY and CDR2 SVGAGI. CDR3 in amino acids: CASRHQNTEAFF. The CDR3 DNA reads TGTGCCAGCAGACACCAGAACACTGAAGCTTTCTTT.

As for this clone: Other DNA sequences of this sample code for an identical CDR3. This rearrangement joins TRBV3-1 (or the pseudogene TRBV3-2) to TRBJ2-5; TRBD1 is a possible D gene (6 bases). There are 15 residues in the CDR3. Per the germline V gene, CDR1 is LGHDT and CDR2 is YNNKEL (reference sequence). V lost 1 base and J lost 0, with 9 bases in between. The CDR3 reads CASSQGTVNQETQYF. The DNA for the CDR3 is TGTGCCAGCAGCCAAGGGACAGTAAACCAAGAGACCCAGTACTTC.

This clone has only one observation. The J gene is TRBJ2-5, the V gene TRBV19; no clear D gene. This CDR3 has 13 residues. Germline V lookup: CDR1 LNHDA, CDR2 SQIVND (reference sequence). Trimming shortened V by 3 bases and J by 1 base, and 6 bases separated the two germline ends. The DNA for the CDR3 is TGTGCCAGTAGTATCGTCGGCCAAGAGACCCAGTACTTC. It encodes CASSIVGQETQYF.

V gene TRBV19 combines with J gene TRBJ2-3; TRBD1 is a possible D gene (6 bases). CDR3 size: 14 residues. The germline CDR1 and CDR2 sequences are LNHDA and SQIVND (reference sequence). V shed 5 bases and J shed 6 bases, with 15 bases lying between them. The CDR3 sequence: CASSSAAGVDTQYF. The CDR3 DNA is TGTGCCAGTAGTTCTGCGGCAGGGGTGGATACGCAGTATTTT.

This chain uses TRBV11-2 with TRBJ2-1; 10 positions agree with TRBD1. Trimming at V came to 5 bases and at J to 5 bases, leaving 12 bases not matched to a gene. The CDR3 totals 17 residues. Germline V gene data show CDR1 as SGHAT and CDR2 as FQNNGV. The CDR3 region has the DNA TGTGCCAGCAGCCGCCTCCGGGACAGGGGCAAGGACAATGAGCAGTTCTTC. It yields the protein CASSRLRDRGKDNEQFF.

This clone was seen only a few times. In DNA, the CDR3 is TGTGCCAGTAGGCGACCGGGACAGACCTCCTTATCCTATGGCTACACCTTC. This sequence encodes CASRRPGQTSLSYGYTF. The chain is built from TRBV19 and TRBJ1-2; 7 nucleotides align to TRBD1. Trimming at V came to 6 bases and at J to 4 bases, leaving 17 bases not matched to a gene. From germline, CDR1 is LNHDA and CDR2 SQIVND (reference sequence). The CDR3 spans 17 residues. The variable domain in full, completed from reference TRBV19 and TRBJ1-2, reads DGGITQSPKYLFRKEGQNVTLSCEQNLNHDAMYWYRQDPGQGLRLIYYSQIVNDFQKGDIAEGYSVSREKKESFPLTVTSAQKNPTAFYLCASRRPGQTSLSYGYTFGSGTRLTVV.

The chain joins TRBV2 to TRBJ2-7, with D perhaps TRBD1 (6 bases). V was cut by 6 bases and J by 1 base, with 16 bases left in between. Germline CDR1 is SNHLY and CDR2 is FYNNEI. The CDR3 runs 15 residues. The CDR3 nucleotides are TGTGCCAGCAGGGCCACAGGGACCCGGTCCTACGAGCAGTACTTC. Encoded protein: CASRATGTRSYEQYF. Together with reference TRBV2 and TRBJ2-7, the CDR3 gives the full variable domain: EPEVTQTPSHQVTQMGQEVILRCVPISNHLYFYWYRQILGQKVEFLVSFYNNEISEKSEIFDDQFSVERPDGSNFTLKIRSTKLEDSAMYFCASRATGTRSYEQYFGPGTRLTVT.

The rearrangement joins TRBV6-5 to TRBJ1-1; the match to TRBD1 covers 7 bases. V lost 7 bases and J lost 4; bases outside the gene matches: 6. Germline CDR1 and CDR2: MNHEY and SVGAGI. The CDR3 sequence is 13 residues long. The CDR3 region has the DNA TGTGCCAGCATACAGGGGAGCGGCACTGAAGCTTTCTTT. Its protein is CASIQGSGTEAFF.

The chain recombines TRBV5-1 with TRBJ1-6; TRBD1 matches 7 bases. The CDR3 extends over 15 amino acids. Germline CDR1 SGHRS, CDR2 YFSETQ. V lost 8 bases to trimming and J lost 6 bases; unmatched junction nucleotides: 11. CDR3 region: CASNRGGAGNSPLHF. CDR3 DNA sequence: TGCGCCAGTAACCGAGGGGGCGCGGGTAATTCACCCCTCCACTTT.

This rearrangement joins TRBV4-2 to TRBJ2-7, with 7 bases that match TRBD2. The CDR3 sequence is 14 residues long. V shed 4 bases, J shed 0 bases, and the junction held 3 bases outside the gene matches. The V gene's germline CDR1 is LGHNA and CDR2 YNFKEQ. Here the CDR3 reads CASSLGGSSYEQYF. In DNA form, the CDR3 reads TGTGCCAGCAGCCTCGGGGGGAGCTCCTACGAGCAGTACTTC.